This TCR beta chain is from a study of shared clonotypes between healthy human individuals (dated by TCRdb to the early 2020s). The study in broad terms: The cohort comprised a couple of women and a few men aged 18 to 49 years. For each donor, CD4 naive and CD4 memory were each run on three plates, CD8 naive on two plates, and CD8 memory on one plate. To estimate repertoire size and how much clonotypes are shared between individuals, the study performed deep sequencing of blood TCR repertoires from roughly five healthy adults. Libraries were prepared and TCR repertoires were sequenced by different laboratories using diverse techniques, in order to increase sequencing depth and limit assay-specific biases. Per donor, leukapheresis produced somewhere between about 0.94 and 9.5 billion PBMCs. The investigation overall reported the following: Because the study included a small number of donors, the genetic and exposure-history diversity represented was limited. Sharing across a few donors was observed for about 5% of naive CD4, 3% to 3.5% of naive CD8, about 2.3% of memory CD4, and over 0.3% of memory CD8 clonotypes. Larger estimated clonotype richness was generally found for naive subsets than for memory subsets. Compared with non-shared clonotypes, clonotypes shared by all four sorted-subset donors had higher generation probabilities. Pairwise subsampling indicated that sequencing depth was expected to affect the degree of clonotype sharing among donors. Sampling was restricted to blood, and TCR repertoires in tissues likely differ from the TCR repertoires found in blood. Incomplete sequencing was indicated by rarefaction of sorted-subset datasets, despite the large sequencing depth.

CD8 naive samples were obtained by positive selection for CCR7 among CD45RO-negative cells, yielding a CD45RA+CCR7+ population from which TemRA cells were excluded. The donors were healthy, HIV-negative adults who had no recently reported acute infections or vaccinations. Only Caucasian adults living in Nashville, Tennessee, USA were represented among the donors. Blood was obtained by leukapheresis, after which PBMCs were separated by Ficoll-Histopaque density gradient centrifugation and cryopreserved in liquid nitrogen vapor phase. Analytical flow cytometry was used to check the purity and quantity of each magnetically sorted T cell population. Genomic DNA was isolated from each sorted fraction and quantified by UV absorbance on a Nanodrop 2000c. Using the deep immunoSEQ assay, TCR CDR3 regions were amplified from genomic DNA by multiplex PCR. Genomic DNA extracted from each cell subset was distributed evenly over all wells of several immunoSEQ 96-well plates, and each plate served as one replicate. Each replicate PCR for sorted subsets received approximately 220 ng genomic DNA, equal to roughly 30,000 T cell genomes. Purified libraries were quantified with a Qubit 3.0 fluorometer, sized on a Bioanalyzer 2100, and re-quantified with the KAPA Library Quantification kit. Every immunoSEQ 96-well plate was sequenced on a dedicated single-read 150-cycle Illumina NextSeq 550 flow cell. Turning to the authors' computational methods: The immunoSEQ output contained only junctional sequences without quality scores, so filtering could not match that applied to full-length reads. Sequences were annotated with PyIR, a Python wrapper for IgBLAST v1.9, using IMGT germline references to assign V/J genes and CDR3. Reads were filtered out if the reads had weak V/J assignments (E-value above 1e-6), no CDR3, stop codons, out-of-frame junctions, or ambiguous translated residues. V3J clonotypes were defined as sequences sharing the same inferred V gene, J gene, and CDR3 amino acid sequence. The percentage overlap between two repertoires was calculated by dividing the number of shared unique clonotypes by the size of the smaller repertoire. Three approaches were used to assess repertoire richness: RTK rarefaction, the Chao1 estimator, and Recon v2.1 estimates of unobserved clonotypes. For all TCRbeta clonotypes obtained by the gDNA method from four donors, generation probabilities were computed with OLGA. TCRdb's version of the immuneACCESS table is confined to in-frame rearrangements and falls short of the full clone set. An unresolved V gene accounts for under half of the shortfall where checked; the remainder is of unknown origin. V, J and clone size reflect that table, while D and trimming were determined from the DNA. Present in this sample are about 1,800,000 clones, less than 95% of which were seen just once. Roughly 1% of the sample is held by the ten biggest clonotypes.

V is cut by 5 bases and J by 0 bases, and the space between the germline ends is 11 bases. The germline V gene (reference sequence) gives CDR1 as SEHNR and CDR2 as FQNEAQ. Measured from the cysteine to the phenylalanine, the CDR3 is 15 residues long. Only CDR3 DNA remains: 45 bases, in frame from the first base. As for this clone: Its antigen remains unidentified. The record has no base qualities; no much larger clone is one base away.

The sample was naive CD8+ T cells sorted from blood. In light of the paper, this sample's cell subset or site label describes: CD45RA+CCR7+. The TCR was taken from a man aged 18 to 29 in good health. The chain was built from TRBV7-9 and TRBJ2-1; there is no confident call for the D gene. The CDR3 protein is CASSPRTVSYNEQFF. The nucleotide sequence is given as TGTGCCAGCAGCCCCCGAACGGTCTCCTACAATGAGCAGTTCTTC.